This T cell receptor beta chain was retrieved from a study of blood T cell repertoires in COVID-19. Per the study methods: Estimates of nucleated cell counts were drawn from the amplification of reference gene primers. Here immunoSEQ multiplex PCR was the method, and the copy in TCRdb shows in-frame clones only, minus some. The V and J calls and the clone size are those of that table, but D and trimming were determined from the DNA. The table has under 150,000 clones, more than 65% seen once. The sequence was obtained from a man aged 50 to 59 with acute or convalescent COVID-19. Sequencing was carried out using peripheral blood.

Here the CDR3 reads CASSTGGGVYEQYF. In DNA, the CDR3 is TGCGCCAGCAGCACCGGGGGGGGCGTCTACGAGCAGTACTTC. The V call is TRBV5-1, the J call TRBJ2-7, with 8 nucleotides matching TRBD2. The CDR3 runs to 14 residues. Trimming removed 4 bases from V and 3 bases from J; junction bases left unmatched: 6. The germline gives CDR1 SGHRS, CDR2 YFSETQ.